One sample yielded the 9 T cell receptor beta chains listed below, sequenced in a study of blood T cells in healthy people across ages. Combining a sample-barcoded 5' primer with a J-beta primer mix, a second PCR ran for about 6 to 12 cycles. TCRdb independently ran MiXCR on the 5' RACE reads; one entry per CDR3 protein. This sample yields about 1.4 million distinct CDR3 sequences, of which 59% are seen a single time; about 6.7% belongs to the top ten. Source material: blood. The receptors were gathered from a young man in good health.

The chain uses TRBV27 and TRBJ1-1; D remains ambiguous. This CDR3 is built from 14 residues. CDR1 is MNHEY and CDR2 is SMNVEV in the germline V gene (reference sequence). Trimming shortened V by 3 bases and J by 5 bases, and 13 bases separated the two germline ends. The CDR3: CASSFGEKGTEAFF. Written as DNA, the CDR3 is TGTGCCAGCAGTTTCGGTGAAAAAGGGACTGAAGCTTTCTTT.

V is TRBV7-6 and J is TRBJ2-5; possibly TRBD1 or TRBD2 for D (5 bases each). TRBJ2-7 explains the end of the DNA better; the J call may be wrong. The CDR3 has 17 amino acids. Germline CDR1 SGHVS, CDR2 FNYEAQ. CDR3 DNA: TGTGCCAGCAGCTTAGGATCCCCGAGGGGCGTCTCCTACGAGCAGTACTTC. This codes for CASSLGSPRGVSYEQYF.

This clonotype was recorded once. CDR3 DNA sequence: TGTGCCAGCATCCGACTCGTGGCCGGTCCTGAAGCTTTCTTT. This codes for CASIRLVAGPEAFF. The chain is built from TRBV2 and TRBJ1-1; D is uncertain. The germline V and J ends were trimmed by 7 bases and 6 bases, with 18 bases remaining between them. Germline CDR1 is SNHLY and CDR2 is FYNNEI. The CDR3 totals 14 residues.

The CDR3 DNA is TGTGCCAGCCTCGAGGGGGGAAAAGATACGCAGTATTTT. This gives the protein CASLEGGKDTQYF. This chain connects TRBV2 to TRBJ2-3, with D tentatively TRBD1 or TRBD2 (6 bases each). Germline CDR1 is SNHLY and CDR2 is FYNNEI. The CDR3 spans 13 residues. With 8 bases removed from V and 5 bases from J, the gap between germline ends came to 14 bases.

The chain is built from TRBV10-3 and TRBJ1-1, with a weak D call TRBD1 (6 bases). Germline CDR1 is ENHRY and CDR2 is SYGVKD. The CDR3 sequence is 15 residues long. V was cut by 0 bases and J by 7 bases, with 15 bases left in between. DNA for the CDR3: TGTGCCATCAGTGAGTCAGGAAGTGGGGACAATGAAGCTTTCTTT. Its protein product is CAISESGSGDNEAFF.

V and J are TRBV4-1 and TRBJ2-1; TRBD2 agrees at 9 bases. The CDR3 extends over 16 amino acids. Germline CDR1 is MGHRA and CDR2 is YSYEKL. V was clipped by 2 bases and J by 7 bases; unmatched bases: 9. DNA for the CDR3: TGCGCCAGCAGCCAAAGCGCTAGCGGGATGGAGAATGAGCAGTTCTTC. Protein product: CASSQSASGMENEQFF.

In its sample, this clonotype was seen a few times. V usage is TRBV20-1 and J usage is TRBJ2-3; D is possibly TRBD1 or TRBD2 (6 bases each). The CDR3 has 17 residues. V lost 6 bases and J 6 bases, leaving 28 bases between the germline ends. CDR1 is DFQATT and CDR2 is SNEGSKA in the germline V gene (reference sequence). CDR3: CSAPYRSRGQGRDTQYF. The DNA of the CDR3 is TGCAGTGCCCCTTACCGCTCCCGGGGGCAAGGTAGGGATACGCAGTATTTT.

This sequence joins TRBV4-1 and TRBJ1-1; the match to TRBD1 covers 10 bases. The germline CDR1 and CDR2 sequences are MGHRA and YSYEKL. V shed 4 bases and J 4 bases; nucleotides not matched to a gene: 9. This CDR3 is built from 16 residues. CDR3 DNA: TGCGCCAGCAGCCTACGGGACAGGGGTTTGGCCACTGAAGCTTTCTTT. Protein product: CASSLRDRGLATEAFF.

This clonotype showed up just a few times. V usage is TRBV30 and J usage is TRBJ1-2; 11 bases align to TRBD1. Germline V CDR1 and CDR2: GTSNPN, SVGIG (reference sequence). V shed 4 bases and J 6 bases; nucleotides not matched to a gene: 7. The CDR3 has 14 amino acids. The CDR3 DNA reads as TGTGCCTGGACTACTGGGACAGGGGGTCATGGCTACACCTTC. It yields the protein CAWTTGTGGHGYTF.